The rows below give T cell receptor beta chains drawn from one sample of a study of CD8 T cells in ankylosing spondylitis. TCRdb used MiXCR to reprocess the 5' RACE reads, holding one entry per CDR3 protein. The repertoire holds a few hundred thousand distinct CDR3 sequences, with approximately 17% as singletons. The sequenced sample was blood, either unsorted or a sorted T cell fraction (not recorded which). The receptors derive from a male donor with ankylosing spondylitis. CDR3s include the opening cysteine and the closing phenylalanine or tryptophan. D genes are given only for firm matches. Where a row states a size, it is once, few, many or the class of an expanded clone; other rows omit it.

.,TRBV5-1,TRBJ2-7,.,TGCGCCAGCAGCTTAAGGGGAATAGTCTACGAGCAGTACTTC,CASSLRGIVYEQYF
.,TRBV6-1,TRBJ1-4,many,TGTGCCAGCAGTCAACAGGGTGCTAATGAAAAACTGTTTTTT,CASSQQGANEKLFF
TRBD1,TRBV5-1,TRBJ1-1,few,TGCGCCAGCAGCCCTTACTCAGGGGGGCGGACTGAAGCTTTCTTT,CASSPYSGGRTEAFF
TRBD1,TRBV5-1,TRBJ1-1,.,TGCGCCAGCAGCTGGGAAACAGGGGGCTGGACTGAAGCTTTCTTT,CASSWETGGWTEAFF
.,TRBV20-1,TRBJ2-3,few,TGCAGTGCCAGACCCGGGGGGCCGGGCACAGATACGCAGTATTTT,CSARPGGPGTDTQYF
.,TRBV3-1,TRBJ1-2,.,TGTGCCAGCAGCCAAGAGAACAGTAAAGGCTACACCTTT,CASSQENSKGYTF
.,TRBV30,TRBJ2-1,.,TGTGCCTGGAGTTCCCGGTCCTCAGCCGGCCGGGACGATGAGCAGTTCTTC,CAWSSRSSAGRDDEQFF
.,TRBV7-8,TRBJ2-4,.,TGTGCCAGCACCCCCGGGACCCTGGGGGACAAAAACATTCAGTACTTC,CASTPGTLGDKNIQYF
.,TRBV7-9,TRBJ2-1,many,TGTGCCAGCAGCTTAGGCCCATCGGGGGAGCAGTTCTTC,CASSLGPSGEQFF
TRBD2,TRBV20-1,TRBJ2-3,many,TGCAGTGCCCAGGTGCCTAGCGGGAGTTATACGCAGTATTTT,CSAQVPSGSYTQYF
.,TRBV3-1,TRBJ1-3,.,TGTGCCAGCACCCCCAGTGCGGGAAACACCATATATTTT,CASTPSAGNTIYF
TRBD1,TRBV6-6,TRBJ2-7,.,TGTGCCAGCAGTCGGGACAGTTACTACGAGCAGTACTTC,CASSRDSYYEQYF
TRBD1,TRBV6-1,TRBJ1-2,few,TGTGCCAGCATCGGACCGGGGGCCGGGACAGGGGTACCAGGCTACACCTTC,CASIGPGAGTGVPGYTF
.,TRBV9,TRBJ2-2,.,TGTGCCAGCAGTAGGGAGTGGGACGGGGAGCTGTTTTTT,CASSREWDGELFF
.,TRBV19,TRBJ2-3,.,TGTGCCAGTAGTATTGGCACAGATACGCAGTATTTT,CASSIGTDTQYF
TRBD1,TRBV12-3/TRBV12-4,TRBJ1-4,.,TGTGCCAGCAGATTGACGGACAGGAGAAGCGAAAAACTGTTTTTT,CASRLTDRRSEKLFF
TRBD2,TRBV6-1,TRBJ2-1,once,TGTGCCAGCAGTACCACCGGGACTAGCTTCAATGAGCAGTTCTTC,CASSTTGTSFNEQFF
.,TRBV20-1,TRBJ2-1,.,TGCAGTGCGAGATGGCTAGCGAACAACAATGAGCAGTTCTTC,CSARWLANNNEQFF
.,TRBV29-1,TRBJ1-5,few,TGCAGCGTTGATATCTGTCAGCCCCAGCATTTT,CSVDICQPQHF
.,TRBV7-8,TRBJ2-2,few,TGTGCCAGCAGCTTCGTGACAGGTCCTACCGGGGAGCTGTTTTTT,CASSFVTGPTGELFF
.,TRBV6-2/TRBV6-3,TRBJ1-5,few,TGTGCCAGCAGCCCCACGACAGGTAATCAGCCCCAGCATTTT,CASSPTTGNQPQHF
.,TRBV29-1,TRBJ2-1,many,TGCAGCGTTGAGCCGGGAACGGGGCACAATGAGCAGTTCTTC,CSVEPGTGHNEQFF
.,TRBV29-1,TRBJ1-2,many,TGCAGCGTTGAAGTAGGGCGCGGGGACTATGGCTACACCTTC,CSVEVGRGDYGYTF
TRBD2,TRBV7-2,TRBJ2-3,many,TGTGCCAGCAGCTCTAGCGGGAGAGGTCCAGATACGCAGTATTTT,CASSSSGRGPDTQYF
TRBD1,TRBV20-1,TRBJ1-2,few,TGCAGTGTACCGGGACAGGGGCGAGAAAACTATGGCTACACCTTC,CSVPGQGRENYGYTF
TRBD2,TRBV7-9,TRBJ2-7,.,TGTGCCAGCAGCCCCTGGACGGGAGGGCAATACGAGCAGTACTTC,CASSPWTGGQYEQYF
.,TRBV6-2/TRBV6-3,TRBJ1-6,.,TGTGCCAGCAGCAAAGGACAGATCAATAATTCACCCCTCCACTTT,CASSKGQINNSPLHF
.,TRBV7-9,TRBJ1-2,few,TGTGCCAGCAGCGCCTCAAGTGTCGGCGGTTTCTATGTCTACACCTTC,CASSASSVGGFYVYTF
TRBD2,TRBV5-6,TRBJ2-3,.,TGTGCCAGCAGCTTGGAGGGACTAGCGGTGCCCGCTACGCAGTATTTT,CASSLEGLAVPATQYF
TRBD1,TRBV12-3/TRBV12-4,TRBJ1-5,.,TGTGCCAGCAGTAGGAAACAGGGGACCCCCAGTCAGCCCCAGCATTTT,CASSRKQGTPSQPQHF
.,TRBV5-1,TRBJ1-1,.,TGCGCCAGCAGCATAAACTACAGCTTTGAAGCTTTCTTT,CASSINYSFEAFF
.,TRBV20-1,TRBJ1-6,.,TGCAGTGCTAGAGAAAACGTTAATGGTTCACCCCTCCACTTT,CSARENVNGSPLHF
TRBD2,TRBV5-5,TRBJ2-2,.,TGTGCCAGCAGCTTGGTTAGCGGGAGGGCGTCCGGGGAGCTGTTTTTT,CASSLVSGRASGELFF
.,TRBV24-1,TRBJ1-1,few,TGTGCCACCCGACCCCTGAATGGAGCTGAAGCTTTCTTT,CATRPLNGAEAFF
.,TRBV5-5,TRBJ2-1,.,TGTGCCAGCAGCTTGGTACAGAACCAGCAGTTCTTC,CASSLVQNQQFF
.,TRBV20-1,TRBJ2-3,.,TGCAGTGCCAAGGGGGGGGCGCCAGATACGCAGTATTTT,CSAKGGAPDTQYF
TRBD2,TRBV12-3/TRBV12-4,TRBJ2-1,.,TGTGCCAGCAGTCTCTGGACTAGCGGGAGTTACAATGAGCAGTTCTTC,CASSLWTSGSYNEQFF
.,TRBV5-5,TRBJ1-1,few,TGTGCCAGCAGCTTGGATCCAGGGTTCACTGAAGCTTTCTTT,CASSLDPGFTEAFF
.,TRBV29-1,TRBJ1-1,few,TGCAGCGTTGCCGATGACGTGTATTTGAACACTGAAGCTTTCTTT,CSVADDVYLNTEAFF
.,TRBV6-2/TRBV6-3,TRBJ2-5,.,TGTGCCAGCAGTTACCCCCGGCTACTAGAGACCCAGTACTTC,CASSYPRLLETQYF
.,TRBV11-1,TRBJ2-6,.,TGTGCCAGCAGCTTAAGGCGGACATCCTCTGGGGCCAACGTCCTGACTTTC,CASSLRRTSSGANVLTF
.,TRBV3-1,TRBJ1-2,few,TGTGCCAGCAGCCAAGTCGGGACGGTCTATGGCTACACCTTC,CASSQVGTVYGYTF
.,TRBV6-2/TRBV6-3,TRBJ2-2,few,TGTGCCAGCAGTCGGCAGGCAGCCGGGGAGCTGTTTTTT,CASSRQAAGELFF
TRBD2,TRBV27,TRBJ2-1,.,TGTGCCAGCAGTCCCCGGACAGGACTAGCGGCGGCCTACAATGAGCAGTTCTTC,CASSPRTGLAAAYNEQFF
TRBD1,TRBV5-1,TRBJ1-4,many,TGCGCCAGCAGCTTGGGACAGGGAGCAACTAATGAAAAACTGTTTTTT,CASSLGQGATNEKLFF
TRBD2,TRBV28,TRBJ2-1,.,TGTGCCAGCACTACAACTAGCGGGCCTTACGATGAGCAGTTCTTC,CASTTTSGPYDEQFF
TRBD1,TRBV5-1,TRBJ1-1,few,TGCGCCAGCAGCTTGGGTTGGACAGGGATTAACACTGAAGCTTTCTTT,CASSLGWTGINTEAFF
.,TRBV6-1,TRBJ2-3,many,TGTGCCAGCACTGACAGCACAGATACGCAGTATTTT,CASTDSTDTQYF
.,TRBV11-2,TRBJ1-2,few,TGTGCCAGCAGCCCCCAAACCCCGGACGGCTACACCTTC,CASSPQTPDGYTF
.,TRBV7-2,TRBJ1-3,.,TGTGCCAGCAGCTCCTCAGCGGGTGGAAACACCATATATTTT,CASSSSAGGNTIYF
.,TRBV6-1,TRBJ1-6,.,TGTGCCAGCAGTAGGGCGGGGAATTCACCCCTCCACTTT,CASSRAGNSPLHF
TRBD2,TRBV5-1,TRBJ2-5,few,TGCGCCAGCAGCTTGGTGATAGCGGGGGGGGAAGAGACCCAGTACTTC,CASSLVIAGGEETQYF
.,TRBV20-1,TRBJ2-7,.,TGCAGTGCTAGTCCCTCCCAGAACTACGAGCAGTACTTC,CSASPSQNYEQYF
.,TRBV9,TRBJ2-7,few,TGTGCCAGCAGCCCCCCCGGGACCGGGTCCTACGAGCAGTACTTC,CASSPPGTGSYEQYF
.,TRBV7-2,TRBJ1-6,.,TGTGCCAGCAGCCCGTCTGTAGTCCTCCACTTT,CASSPSVVLHF